This T cell receptor beta chain was found in a study of blood T cell repertoires in COVID-19. The data were produced by immunoSEQ multiplex PCR, yet TCRdb's version contains in-frame clones alone and is incomplete. The sample has about 59,000 clones, about 80% seen once. The germline V and J ends were trimmed by 5 bases and 6 bases, with 14 bases remaining between them. CDR1 and CDR2 from the germline V gene are SGHAT and FQNNGV. The CDR3 is made up of 14 amino acids. This clonotype originated in a man in his fifties or sixties with acute or convalescent COVID-19. The chain couples TRBV11-2 to TRBJ1-5, with D possibly TRBD1 on 6 matching bases. Sequenced sample: peripheral blood. In DNA, the CDR3 is TGTGCCAGCAGCCCTAATACAGGGACTCAGCCCCAGCATTTT. It yields the protein CASSPNTGTQPQHF.